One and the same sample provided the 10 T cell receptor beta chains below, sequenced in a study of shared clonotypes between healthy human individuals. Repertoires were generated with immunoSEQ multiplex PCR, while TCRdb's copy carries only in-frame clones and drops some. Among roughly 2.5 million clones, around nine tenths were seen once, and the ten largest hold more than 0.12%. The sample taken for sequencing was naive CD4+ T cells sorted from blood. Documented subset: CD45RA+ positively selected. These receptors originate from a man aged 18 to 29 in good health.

CDR3 sequence: CASSETEPRMNTEAFF. CDR3 nucleotide sequence: TGTGCCAGCAGTGAGACAGAGCCCCGTATGAACACTGAAGCTTTCTTT. The rearrangement joins TRBV2 to TRBJ1-1; D perhaps matches TRBD1 (5 bases). This CDR3 has 16 amino acids. Per germline, CDR1 SNHLY and CDR2 FYNNEI. Trimming removed 3 bases at V and 0 bases at J, with 14 bases between.

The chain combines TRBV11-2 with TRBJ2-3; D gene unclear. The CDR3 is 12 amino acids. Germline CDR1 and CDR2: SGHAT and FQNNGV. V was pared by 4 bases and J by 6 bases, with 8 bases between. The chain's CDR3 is CASSWARDTQYF. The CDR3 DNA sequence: TGTGCCAGCAGCTGGGCTAGGGATACGCAGTATTTT.

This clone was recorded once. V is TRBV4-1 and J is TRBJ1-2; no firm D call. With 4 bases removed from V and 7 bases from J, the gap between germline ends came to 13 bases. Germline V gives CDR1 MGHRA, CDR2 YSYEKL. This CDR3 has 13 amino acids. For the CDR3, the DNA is TGCGCCAGCAGCCGAGGAGAAGGACCTGGCTACACCTTC. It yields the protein CASSRGEGPGYTF.

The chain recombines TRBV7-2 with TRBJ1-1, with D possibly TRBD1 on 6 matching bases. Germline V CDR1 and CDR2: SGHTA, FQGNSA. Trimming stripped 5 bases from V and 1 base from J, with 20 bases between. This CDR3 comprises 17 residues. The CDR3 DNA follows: TGTGCCAGCAGCCCCGAGCCCGCGGGGGCACCGAACACTGAAGCTTTCTTT. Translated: CASSPEPAGAPNTEAFF. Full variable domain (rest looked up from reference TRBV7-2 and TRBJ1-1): GAGVSQSPSNKVTEKGKDVELRCDPISGHTALYWYRQSLGQGLEFLIYFQGNSAPDKSGLPSDRFSAERTGGSVSTLTIQRTQQEDSAVYLCASSPEPAGAPNTEAFFGQGTRLTVV.

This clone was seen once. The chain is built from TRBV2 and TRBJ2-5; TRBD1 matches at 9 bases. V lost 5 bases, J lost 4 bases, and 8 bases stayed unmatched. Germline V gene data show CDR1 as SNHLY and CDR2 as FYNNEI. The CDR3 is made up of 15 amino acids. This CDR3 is CASSQGQGFRETQYF. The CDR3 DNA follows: TGTGCCAGCAGTCAGGGACAGGGCTTTCGAGAGACCCAGTACTTC.

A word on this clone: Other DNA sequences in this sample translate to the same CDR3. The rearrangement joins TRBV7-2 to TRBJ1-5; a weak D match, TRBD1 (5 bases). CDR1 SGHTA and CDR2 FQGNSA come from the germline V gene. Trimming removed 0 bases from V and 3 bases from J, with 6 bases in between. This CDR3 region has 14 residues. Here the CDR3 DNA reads TGTGCCAGCAGCTTAGCAGGGGTCAATCAGCCCCAGCATTTT. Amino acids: CASSLAGVNQPQHF.

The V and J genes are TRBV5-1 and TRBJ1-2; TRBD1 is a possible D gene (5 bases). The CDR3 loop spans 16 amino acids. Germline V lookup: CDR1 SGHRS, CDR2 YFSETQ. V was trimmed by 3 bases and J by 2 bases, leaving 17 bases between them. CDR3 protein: CASSSAPQGANYGYTF. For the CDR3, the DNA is TGCGCCAGCAGCTCCGCCCCGCAGGGCGCGAACTATGGCTACACCTTC.

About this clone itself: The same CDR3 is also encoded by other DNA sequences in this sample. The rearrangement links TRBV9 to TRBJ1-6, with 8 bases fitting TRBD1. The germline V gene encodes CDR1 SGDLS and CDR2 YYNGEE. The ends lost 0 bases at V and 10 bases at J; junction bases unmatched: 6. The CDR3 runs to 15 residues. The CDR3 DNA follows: TGTGCCAGCAGCGTAGGGCAGGGGGCGGGCTCACCCCTCCACTTT. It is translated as CASSVGQGAGSPLHF. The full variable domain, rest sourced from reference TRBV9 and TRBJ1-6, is DSGVTQTPKHLITATGQRVTLRCSPRSGDLSVYWYQQSLDQGLQFLIQYYNGEERAKGNILERFSAQQFPDLHSELNLSSLELGDSALYFCASSVGQGAGSPLHFGNGTRLTVT.

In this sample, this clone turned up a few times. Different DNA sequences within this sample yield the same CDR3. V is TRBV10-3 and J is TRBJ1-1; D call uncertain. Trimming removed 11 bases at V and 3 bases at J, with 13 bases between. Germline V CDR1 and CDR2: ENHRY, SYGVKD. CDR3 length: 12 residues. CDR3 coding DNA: TGTGCCTCATCGGGCGGGTACACTGAAGCTTTCTTT. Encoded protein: CASSGGYTEAFF.

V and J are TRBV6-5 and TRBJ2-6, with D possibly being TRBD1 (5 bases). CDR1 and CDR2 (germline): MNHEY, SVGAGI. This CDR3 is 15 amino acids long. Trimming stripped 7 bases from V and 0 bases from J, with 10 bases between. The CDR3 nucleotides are TGTGCCAGCAAAGGGGAAAGCTCTGGGGCCAACGTCCTGACTTTC. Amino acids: CASKGESSGANVLTF.